These 2 T cell receptor beta chains came from one sample sequenced in a study of T cells in Graves' hyperthyroidism and ophthalmopathy. Researchers took RNA transcripts and amplified the TCR beta CDR3 regions from them. During a first-round RT-PCR of the TCR CDR3, the HTBI primer set was used. TCRdb reanalysed the multiplex PCR reads using MiXCR and keeps one entry per CDR3 protein. The sample holds around 720,000 distinct CDR3 sequences, roughly a third seen once. The source material was blood. The receptors were gathered from a woman between 35 and 50 years old with Graves' hyperthyroidism.

This clonotype was counted ten times or more. J is TRBJ1-1 and V is TRBV14, with D hard to call. This CDR3 spans 13 amino acids. V lost 1 base and J 4 bases, leaving 7 bases between the germline ends. Germline V CDR1 and CDR2: SGHDN, FVKESK. The CDR3 DNA is TGTGCCAGCAGCCAAGTTATCCTCACTGAAGCTTTCTTT. Its protein product is CASSQVILTEAFF.

This clonotype was seen only a few times. V is TRBV5-6 and J is TRBJ2-5; possible D gene TRBD2, 6 bases. Germline CDR1 is SGHDT and CDR2 is YYEEEE. The V end lost 4 bases, the J end lost 2 bases, and 18 bases lay between the germline ends. The CDR3 spans 16 residues. The DNA for the CDR3 is TGTGCCAGCAGCCTCCCTCATGATAGCGGACAAGAGACCCAGTACTTC. This sequence encodes CASSLPHDSGQETQYF.